These 25 T cell receptor beta chains came from one sample sequenced in a study of PD-L1 blockade in urothelial cancer. Assay: immunoSEQ multiplex PCR; the TCRdb copy retains only in-frame clones and omits some. The sample has some 46,000 clones; around 81% are singletons. Specified time point: pretreatment peripheral blood. The source was PBMCs, collected around atezolizumab (anti-PD-L1) treatment. The receptor source for this set is a man aged 55 to 70 with urothelial cancer.

This clone was observed once. The V gene is TRBV18, the J gene TRBJ1-4; tentative D call: TRBD1 (6 bases). V lost 0 bases and J 7 bases, leaving 12 bases between the germline ends. This CDR3 is built from 15 residues. CDR1 is KGHSH and CDR2 is LQKENI in the germline V gene. CDR3 nucleotide sequence: TGTGCCAGCTCACCACCGCACAGGGCCCCTGAAAAACTGTTTTTT. It codes for CASSPPHRAPEKLFF.

The gene calls are TRBV28 and TRBJ1-2; 7 nucleotides align to TRBD1. CDR3 size: 13 residues. V was pared by 8 bases and J by 2 bases, with 5 bases of the junction left unmatched. The germline CDR1 and CDR2 sequences are MDHEN and SYDVKM. The CDR3 reads CASADRANYGYTF. CDR3 nucleotide sequence: TGTGCCAGCGCTGACAGGGCAAACTATGGCTACACCTTC.

The chain combines TRBV7-9 with TRBJ1-5; D not certain. CDR1 and CDR2 from the germline V gene are SEHNR and FQNEAQ (reference sequence). The CDR3 sequence is 13 residues long. The V gene lost 5 bases and the J gene lost 5 bases, with 10 bases spanning the gap. CDR3 loop: CASSPGLDQPQHF. The CDR3 bases are TGTGCCAGCAGCCCCGGACTCGATCAGCCCCAGCATTTT. Full variable domain (rest looked up from reference TRBV7-9 and TRBJ1-5): DTGVSQNPRHKITKRGQNVTFRCDPISEHNRLYWYRQTLGQGPEFLTYFQNEAQLEKSRLLSDRFSAERPKGSFSTLEIQRTEQGDSAMYLCASSPGLDQPQHFGDGTRLSIL.

V and J are TRBV13 and TRBJ1-4; no clear D. Germline V gives CDR1 PRHDT, CDR2 FYEKMQ (reference sequence). V shed 5 bases and J shed 7 bases, with 14 bases lying between them. This CDR3 contains 14 residues. CDR3 residues: CASSPREGIEKLFF. The DNA of the CDR3 is TGTGCCAGCAGCCCTAGAGAGGGTATTGAAAAACTGTTTTTT. Based on the CDR3 plus reference TRBV13 and TRBJ1-4, the full variable domain is AAGVIQSPRHLIKEKRETATLKCYPIPRHDTVYWYQQGPGQDPQFLISFYEKMQSDKGSIPDRFSAQQFSDYHSELNMSSLELGDSALYFCASSPREGIEKLFFGSGTQLSVL.

This chain joins TRBV28 and TRBJ2-1; D is perhaps TRBD2 (7 bases). Germline CDR1 is MDHEN and CDR2 is SYDVKM. This CDR3 has 15 residues. V was clipped by 5 bases and J by 4 bases, with 15 bases between them. The CDR3 region has the DNA TGTGCCAGCAGTGGGCGGGGGCCCATATACAATGAGCAGTTCTTC. It encodes CASSGRGPIYNEQFF.

The V gene is TRBV5-6, the J gene TRBJ1-3, with D unclear. V was clipped by 4 bases and J by 1 base, with 6 bases between them. CDR1 is SGHDT and CDR2 is YYEEEE in the germline V gene. The CDR3 length is 13 residues. CDR3 DNA sequence: TGTGCCAGCAGCCCTACGTCTGGAAACACCATATATTTT. It specifies CASSPTSGNTIYF.

The CDR3 nucleotides read TGTGCCAGCAGCCAACCTACAGGGAGCACTGAAGCTTTCTTT. As protein: CASSQPTGSTEAFF. The rearrangement uses TRBV7-2 and TRBJ1-1, with D possibly being TRBD1 (6 bases). This CDR3 has 14 residues. The V gene lost 5 bases and the J gene lost 4 bases, with 14 bases spanning the gap. CDR1 SGHTA and CDR2 FQGNSA come from the germline V gene.

V is TRBV28 and J is TRBJ2-7, with D possibly being TRBD1 (6 bases). This CDR3 has 14 residues. Deletions cut 6 bases from V and 4 bases from J, with 16 bases between. Germline CDR1 MDHEN, CDR2 SYDVKM. This CDR3 is CASSRSLRGYEQYF. The CDR3, as DNA: TGTGCCAGCAGCCGTTCTCTTAGGGGGTACGAGCAGTACTTC.

This rearrangement joins TRBV27 to TRBJ2-2, with D possibly matching TRBD2 (6 bases). The germline gives CDR1 MNHEY, CDR2 SMNVEV (reference sequence). The CDR3 totals 16 residues. V was pared by 7 bases and J by 4 bases, with 19 bases between. The CDR3 is CASTPGSLAFTGELFF. The DNA for the CDR3 is TGTGCCAGCACCCCCGGGTCCCTAGCGTTCACCGGGGAGCTGTTTTTT.

The rearrangement joins TRBV11-2 to TRBJ2-1; D perhaps matches TRBD2 (5 bases). Per the germline V gene, CDR1 is SGHAT and CDR2 is FQNNGV. V lost 2 bases, J lost 12 bases, and 11 bases lay in between. The CDR3 has 12 residues. The CDR3 nucleotides read TGTGCCAGCAGCTTAATAGCGTTCGGGCAGTTCTTC. This translates into CASSLIAFGQFF. Complete variable domain (other parts from reference TRBV11-2 and TRBJ2-1): EAGVAQSPRYKIIEKRQSVAFWCNPISGHATLYWYQQILGQGPKLLIQFQNNGVVDDSQLPKDRFSAERLKGVDSTLKIQPAKLEDSAVYLCASSLIAFGQFFGPGTRLTVL.

The J gene is TRBJ2-7, the V gene TRBV5-5; 7 bases match TRBD1. V lost 0 bases and J lost 7; bases outside the gene matches: 10. The CDR3 is made up of 15 amino acids. The germline V gene encodes CDR1 SGHKS and CDR2 YYEKEE (reference sequence). The CDR3: CASSLDRGPTGEQYF. CDR3 DNA sequence: TGTGCCAGCAGCTTGGACAGGGGACCGACGGGAGAGCAGTACTTC. Based on the CDR3 plus reference TRBV5-5 and TRBJ2-7, the full variable domain is DAGVTQSPTHLIKTRGQQVTLRCSPISGHKSVSWYQQVLGQGPQFIFQYYEKEERGRGNFPDRFSARQFPNYSSELNVNALLLGDSALYLCASSLDRGPTGEQYFGPGTRLTVT.

The V gene is TRBV20-1, the J gene TRBJ2-1; D is possibly TRBD1 (5 bases). There are 10 residues in the CDR3. The ends were cut back, 6 bases at V and 11 bases at J, with 11 bases in the middle. Germline lookup yields CDR1 DFQATT and CDR2 SNEGSKA (reference sequence). CDR3 in amino acids: CSATQDKQFF. The CDR3 nucleotides read TGCAGTGCAACACAGGACAAGCAGTTCTTC.

The chain uses TRBV6-5 and TRBJ2-2; D might be TRBD1 (5 bases). The germline CDR1 and CDR2 sequences are MNHEY and SVGAGI. V dropped 4 bases and J dropped 6 bases, with 12 bases sitting between them. The CDR3 runs 14 residues. CDR3: CASSSTDRPGELFF. The DNA of the CDR3 is TGTGCCAGCAGTTCCACCGACAGACCCGGGGAGCTGTTTTTT.

The rearrangement links TRBV2 to TRBJ2-5; unclear D gene. Trimming pared 5 bases from V and 0 bases from J, leaving 7 bases between. The CDR3 runs to 13 residues. CDR1 SNHLY and CDR2 FYNNEI come from the germline V gene. CDR3 in DNA: TGTGCCAGCAGTCCGCAGTACCAAGAGACCCAGTACTTC. Its translation: CASSPQYQETQYF.

The chain is built from TRBV27 and TRBJ2-6, with a tentative D call TRBD1 (6 bases). The CDR3 length is 18 residues. Germline V gene lookup returns CDR1 MNHEY and CDR2 SMNVEV (reference sequence). The germline V and J ends were trimmed by 3 bases and 0 bases, with 15 bases remaining between them. DNA for the CDR3: TGTGCCAGCAGTTTTACACAGGGCCTTAGCTCTGGGGCCAACGTCCTGACTTTC. Translating gives CASSFTQGLSSGANVLTF.

CDR3 bases: TGTGCCAGTTGCGACAGTCTAGCCAAAAACATTCAGTACTTC. Translating gives CASCDSLAKNIQYF. The gene calls are TRBV19 and TRBJ2-4; TRBD1 is a possible D gene (5 bases). Per the germline V gene, CDR1 is LNHDA and CDR2 is SQIVND (reference sequence). The ends were cut back, 8 bases at V and 0 bases at J, with 11 bases in the middle. This CDR3 is built from 14 residues.

The rearrangement joins TRBV6-6 to TRBJ1-4, with no clear D. V shed 2 bases and J shed 0 bases, with 7 bases lying between them. Germline CDR1 is MNHNY and CDR2 is SVGAGI (reference sequence). CDR3 length: 15 residues. The CDR3 sequence is CASSYEQPTNEKLFF. DNA of the CDR3: TGTGCCAGCAGTTACGAACAGCCAACTAATGAAAAACTGTTTTTT.

The chain employs TRBV6-5 and TRBJ1-6, with unresolved D. Germline loops: CDR1 MNHEY, CDR2 SVGAGI. Trimming stripped 8 bases from V and 5 bases from J, with 7 bases between. This CDR3 is 12 amino acids long. The chain's CDR3 is CASCGDNSPLHF. CDR3 coding DNA: TGTGCCAGCTGCGGGGATAATTCACCCCTCCACTTT.

The table lists this clone with a few counts. The J gene is TRBJ2-1, the V gene TRBV28; 7 positions match TRBD1. CDR3 size: 15 residues. J was trimmed by 7 bases and V by 6 bases; bases with no gene match: 12. CDR1 MDHEN and CDR2 SYDVKM come from the germline V gene. The CDR3 spells CASRDRDSGVNEQFF. The CDR3 nucleotides read TGTGCCAGCAGGGACCGGGACAGCGGAGTAAATGAGCAGTTCTTC.

In its sample, this clone was seen once. Other nucleotide sequences in the sample specify the same CDR3. The chain uses TRBV5-1 and TRBJ2-5; 8 bases are shared with TRBD1. CDR1 SGHRS and CDR2 YFSETQ come from the germline V gene. Trimming cost V 0 bases and J 2 bases; bases outside gene matches: 3. The CDR3 has 15 residues. The CDR3 coding sequence is TGCGCCAGCAGCTTGGGGGACAGGCCTCAAGAGACCCAGTACTTC. It encodes CASSLGDRPQETQYF.

The rearrangement links TRBV6-5 to TRBJ1-5; 7 nucleotides agree with TRBD1. The germline gives CDR1 MNHEY, CDR2 SVGAGI. J lost 5 bases, V lost 5 bases, and 9 bases had no gene match. This CDR3 spans 15 amino acids. In nucleotides, the CDR3 is TGTGCCAGCAGTCTCCCGACAGGGTTAGATCAGCCCCAGCATTTT. Translation: CASSLPTGLDQPQHF.

The chain recombines TRBV27 with TRBJ1-5, with 9 positions matching TRBD1. This CDR3 region has 18 residues. Unmatched junction bases numbered 12, after V lost 2 bases and J lost 4 bases. Germline CDR1 is MNHEY and CDR2 is SMNVEV (reference sequence). The CDR3 is CASSLRSVDRGGNQPQHF. The CDR3 nucleotides are TGTGCCAGCAGTTTACGGTCGGTGGACAGGGGAGGAAATCAGCCCCAGCATTTT.

The V gene is TRBV11-2, the J gene TRBJ2-1; a weak D match, TRBD2 (5 bases). Germline-derived CDR1 and CDR2 are SGHAT and FQNNGV. Trimming shortened V by 4 bases and J by 6 bases, and 10 bases separated the two germline ends. The CDR3 consists of 13 residues. CDR3 in amino acids: CASSSPGSNEQFF. In nucleotides, the CDR3 is TGTGCCAGCAGCTCCCCTGGGAGCAATGAGCAGTTCTTC.

This clone has just one count. The chain uses TRBV28 and TRBJ1-6, with TRBD1 matching 8 bases. With 5 bases clipped from V and 10 bases from J, the junction kept 7 bases outside the gene matches. This CDR3 is built from 14 residues. Germline V gives CDR1 MDHEN, CDR2 SYDVKM. CDR3 nucleotides: TGTGCCAGCAGTCAGACAGGGGTGAGCTCACCCCTCCACTTT. Translation: CASSQTGVSSPLHF.

This clone was seen only once. The V and J genes are TRBV19 and TRBJ1-2; TRBD1 aligns across 8 bases. The CDR3 length is 13 residues. Germline V gene lookup returns CDR1 LNHDA and CDR2 SQIVND (reference sequence). V lost 7 bases to trimming and J lost 6 bases; unmatched junction nucleotides: 7. CDR3 sequence reads: CASTPGQAHGYTF. The DNA of the CDR3 is TGTGCCAGTACTCCGGGACAGGCCCATGGCTACACCTTC.